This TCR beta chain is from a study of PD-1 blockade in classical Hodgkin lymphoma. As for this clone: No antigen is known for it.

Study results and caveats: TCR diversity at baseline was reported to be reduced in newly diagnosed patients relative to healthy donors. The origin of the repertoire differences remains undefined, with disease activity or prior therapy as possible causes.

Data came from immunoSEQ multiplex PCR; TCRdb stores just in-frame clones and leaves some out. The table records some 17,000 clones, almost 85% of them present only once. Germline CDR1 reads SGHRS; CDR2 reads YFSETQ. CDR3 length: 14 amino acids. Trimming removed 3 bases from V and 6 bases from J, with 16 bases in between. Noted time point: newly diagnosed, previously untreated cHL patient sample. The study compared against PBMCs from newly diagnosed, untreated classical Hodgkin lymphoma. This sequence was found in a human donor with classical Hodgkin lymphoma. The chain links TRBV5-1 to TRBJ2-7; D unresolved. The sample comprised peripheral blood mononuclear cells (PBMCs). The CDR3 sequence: CASSSLEPRSEQYF. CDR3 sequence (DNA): TGCGCCAGCAGCTCACTCGAACCTCGGAGCGAGCAGTACTTC.